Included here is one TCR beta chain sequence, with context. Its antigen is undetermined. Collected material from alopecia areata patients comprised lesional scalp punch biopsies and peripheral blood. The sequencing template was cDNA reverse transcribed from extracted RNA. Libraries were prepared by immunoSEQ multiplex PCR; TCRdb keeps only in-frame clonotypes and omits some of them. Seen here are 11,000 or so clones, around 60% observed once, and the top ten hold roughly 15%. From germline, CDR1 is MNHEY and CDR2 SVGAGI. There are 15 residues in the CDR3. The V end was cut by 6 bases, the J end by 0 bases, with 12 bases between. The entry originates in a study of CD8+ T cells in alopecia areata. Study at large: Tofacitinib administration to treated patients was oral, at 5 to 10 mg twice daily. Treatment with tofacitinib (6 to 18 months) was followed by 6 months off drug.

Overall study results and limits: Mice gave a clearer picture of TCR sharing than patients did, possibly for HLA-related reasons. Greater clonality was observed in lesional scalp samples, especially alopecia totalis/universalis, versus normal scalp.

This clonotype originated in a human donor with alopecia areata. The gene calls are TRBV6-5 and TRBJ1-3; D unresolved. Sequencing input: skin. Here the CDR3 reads CASSAGSHSGNTIYF. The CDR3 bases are TGTGCCAGCAGCGCCGGGTCTCACTCTGGAAACACCATATATTTT.